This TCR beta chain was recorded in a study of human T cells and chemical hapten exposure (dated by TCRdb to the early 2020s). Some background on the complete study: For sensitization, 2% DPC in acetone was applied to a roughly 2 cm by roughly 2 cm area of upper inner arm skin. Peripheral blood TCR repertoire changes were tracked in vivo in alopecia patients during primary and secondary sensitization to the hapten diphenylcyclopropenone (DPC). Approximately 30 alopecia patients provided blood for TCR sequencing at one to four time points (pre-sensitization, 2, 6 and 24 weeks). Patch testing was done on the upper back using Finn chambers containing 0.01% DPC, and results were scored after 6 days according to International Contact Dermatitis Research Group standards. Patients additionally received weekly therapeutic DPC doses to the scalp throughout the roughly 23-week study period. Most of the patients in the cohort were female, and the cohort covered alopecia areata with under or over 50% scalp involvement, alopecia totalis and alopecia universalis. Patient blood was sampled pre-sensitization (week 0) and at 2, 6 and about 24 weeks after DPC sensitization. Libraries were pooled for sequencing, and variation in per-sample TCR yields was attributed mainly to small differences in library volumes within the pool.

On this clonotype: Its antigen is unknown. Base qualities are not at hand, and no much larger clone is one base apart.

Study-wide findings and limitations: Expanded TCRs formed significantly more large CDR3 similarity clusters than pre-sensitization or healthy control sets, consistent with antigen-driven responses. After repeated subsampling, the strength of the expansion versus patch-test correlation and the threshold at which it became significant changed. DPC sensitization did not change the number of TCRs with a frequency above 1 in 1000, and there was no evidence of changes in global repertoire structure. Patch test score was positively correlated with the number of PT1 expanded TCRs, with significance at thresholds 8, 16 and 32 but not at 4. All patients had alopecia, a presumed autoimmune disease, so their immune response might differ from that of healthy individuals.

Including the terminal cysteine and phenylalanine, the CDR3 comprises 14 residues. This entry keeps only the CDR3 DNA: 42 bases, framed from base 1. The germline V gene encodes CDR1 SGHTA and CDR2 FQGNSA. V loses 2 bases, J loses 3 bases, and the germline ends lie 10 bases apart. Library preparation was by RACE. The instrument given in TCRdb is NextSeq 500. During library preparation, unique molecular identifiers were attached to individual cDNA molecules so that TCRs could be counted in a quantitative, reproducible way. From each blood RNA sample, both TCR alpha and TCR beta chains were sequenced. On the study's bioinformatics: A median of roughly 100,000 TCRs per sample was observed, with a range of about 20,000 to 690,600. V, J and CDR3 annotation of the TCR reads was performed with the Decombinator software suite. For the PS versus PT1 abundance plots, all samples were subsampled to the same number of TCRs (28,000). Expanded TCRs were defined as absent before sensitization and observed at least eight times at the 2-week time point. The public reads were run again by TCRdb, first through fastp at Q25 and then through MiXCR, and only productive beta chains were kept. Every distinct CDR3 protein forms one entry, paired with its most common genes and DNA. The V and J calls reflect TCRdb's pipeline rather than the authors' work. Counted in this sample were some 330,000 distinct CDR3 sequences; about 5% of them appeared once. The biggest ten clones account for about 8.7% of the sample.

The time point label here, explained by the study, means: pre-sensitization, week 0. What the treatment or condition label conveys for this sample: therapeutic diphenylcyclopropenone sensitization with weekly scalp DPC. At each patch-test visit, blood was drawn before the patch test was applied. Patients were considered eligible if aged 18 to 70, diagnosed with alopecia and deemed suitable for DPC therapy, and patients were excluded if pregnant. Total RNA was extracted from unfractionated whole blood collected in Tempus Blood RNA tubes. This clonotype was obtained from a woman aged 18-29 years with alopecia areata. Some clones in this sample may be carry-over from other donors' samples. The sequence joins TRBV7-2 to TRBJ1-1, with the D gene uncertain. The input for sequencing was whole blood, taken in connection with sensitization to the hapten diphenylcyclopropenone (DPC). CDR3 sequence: CASSLRAMDTEAFF. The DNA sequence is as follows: TGTGCCAGCAGCTTACGGGCGATGGACACTGAAGCTTTCTTT.